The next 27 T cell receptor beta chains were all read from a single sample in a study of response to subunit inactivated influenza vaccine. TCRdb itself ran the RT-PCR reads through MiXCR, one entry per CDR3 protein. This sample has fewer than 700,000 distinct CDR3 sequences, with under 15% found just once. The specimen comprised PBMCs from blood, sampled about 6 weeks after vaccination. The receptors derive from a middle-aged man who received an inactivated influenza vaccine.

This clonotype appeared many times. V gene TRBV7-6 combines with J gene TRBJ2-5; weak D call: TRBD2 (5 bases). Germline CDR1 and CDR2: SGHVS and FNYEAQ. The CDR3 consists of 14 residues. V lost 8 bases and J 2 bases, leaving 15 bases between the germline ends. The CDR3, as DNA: TGTGCCAGCTCACTAGGTCCGGGGCAAGAGACCCAGTACTTC. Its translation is CASSLGPGQETQYF. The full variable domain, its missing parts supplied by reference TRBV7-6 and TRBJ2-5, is GAGVSQSPRYKVTKRGQDVALRCDPISGHVSLYWYRQALGQGPEFLTYFNYEAQQDKSGLPNDRFSAERPEGSISTLTIQRTEQRDSAMYRCASSLGPGQETQYFGPGTRLLVL.

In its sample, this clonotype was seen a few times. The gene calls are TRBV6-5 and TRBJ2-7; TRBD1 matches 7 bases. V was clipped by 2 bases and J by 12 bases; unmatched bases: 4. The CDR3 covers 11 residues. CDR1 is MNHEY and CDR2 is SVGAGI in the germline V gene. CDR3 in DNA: TGTGCCAGCAGTTACAGGGGGCATACGTACTTC. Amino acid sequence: CASSYRGHTYF.

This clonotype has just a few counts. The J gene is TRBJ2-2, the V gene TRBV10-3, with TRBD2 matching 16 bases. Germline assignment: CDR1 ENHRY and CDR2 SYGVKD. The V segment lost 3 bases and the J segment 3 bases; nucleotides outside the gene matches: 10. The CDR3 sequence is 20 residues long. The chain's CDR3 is CAISDPSGTSGRADTGELFF. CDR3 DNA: TGTGCCATCAGTGATCCGAGCGGGACTAGCGGGAGGGCCGACACCGGGGAGCTGTTTTTT.

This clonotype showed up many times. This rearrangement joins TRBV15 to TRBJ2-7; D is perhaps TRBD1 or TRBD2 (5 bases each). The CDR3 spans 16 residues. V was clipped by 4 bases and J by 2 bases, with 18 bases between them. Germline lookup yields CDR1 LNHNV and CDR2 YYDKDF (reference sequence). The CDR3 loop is CATSTLGPGGTYEQYF. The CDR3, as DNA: TGTGCCACCAGCACGTTGGGGCCAGGAGGAACCTACGAGCAGTACTTC.

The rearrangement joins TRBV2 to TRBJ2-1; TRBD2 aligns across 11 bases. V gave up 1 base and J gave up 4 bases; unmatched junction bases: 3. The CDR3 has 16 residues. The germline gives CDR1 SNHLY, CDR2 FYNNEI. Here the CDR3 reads CASSEEASGGYNEQFF. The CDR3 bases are TGTGCCAGCAGTGAAGAAGCTAGCGGGGGGTACAATGAGCAGTTCTTC.

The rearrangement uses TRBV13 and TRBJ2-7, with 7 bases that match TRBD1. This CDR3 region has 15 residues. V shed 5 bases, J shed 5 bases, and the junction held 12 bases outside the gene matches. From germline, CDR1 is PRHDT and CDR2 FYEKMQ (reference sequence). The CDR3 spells CASSQTTGSRDEQYF. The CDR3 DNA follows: TGTGCCAGCAGCCAAACGACAGGGTCCAGGGACGAGCAGTACTTC.

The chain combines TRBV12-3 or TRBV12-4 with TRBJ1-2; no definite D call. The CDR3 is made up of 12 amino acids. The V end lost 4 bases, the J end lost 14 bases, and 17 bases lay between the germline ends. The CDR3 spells CASSSSLLYVTF. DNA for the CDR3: TGTGCCAGCAGTTCCTCACTCCTCTATGTAACCTTC.

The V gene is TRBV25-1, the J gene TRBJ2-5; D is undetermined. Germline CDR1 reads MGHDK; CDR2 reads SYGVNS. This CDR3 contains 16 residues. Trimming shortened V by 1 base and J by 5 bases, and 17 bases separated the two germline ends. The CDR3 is CASSELVTSGRETQYF. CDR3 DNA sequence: TGTGCCAGCAGTGAATTGGTGACCTCCGGTCGGGAGACCCAGTACTTC. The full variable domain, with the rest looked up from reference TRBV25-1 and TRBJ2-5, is EADIYQTPRYLVIGTGKKITLECSQTMGHDKMYWYQQDPGMELHLIHYSYGVNSTEKGDLSSESTVSRIRTEHFPLTLESARPSHTSQYLCASSELVTSGRETQYFGPGTRLLVL.

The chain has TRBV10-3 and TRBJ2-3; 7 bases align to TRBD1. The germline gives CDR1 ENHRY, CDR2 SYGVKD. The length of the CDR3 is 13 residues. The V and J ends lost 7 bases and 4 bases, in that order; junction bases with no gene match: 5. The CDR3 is CAITDRNADTQYF. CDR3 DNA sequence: TGTGCCATCACGGACAGGAACGCAGATACGCAGTATTTT.

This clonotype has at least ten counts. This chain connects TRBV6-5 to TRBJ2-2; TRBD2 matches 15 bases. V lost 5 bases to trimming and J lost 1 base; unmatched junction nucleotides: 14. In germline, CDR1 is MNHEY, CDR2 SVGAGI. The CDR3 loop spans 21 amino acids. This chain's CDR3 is CASSPPYWTSGRARNTGELFF. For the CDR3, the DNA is TGTGCCAGCAGTCCACCCTATTGGACTAGCGGGAGGGCCAGGAACACCGGGGAGCTGTTTTTT.

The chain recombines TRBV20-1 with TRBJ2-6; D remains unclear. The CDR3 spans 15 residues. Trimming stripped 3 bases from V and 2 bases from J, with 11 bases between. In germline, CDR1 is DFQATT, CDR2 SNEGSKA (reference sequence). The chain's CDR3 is CSAREVDTGANVLTF. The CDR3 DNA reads TGCAGTGCTAGGGAAGTAGATACTGGGGCCAACGTCCTGACTTTC.

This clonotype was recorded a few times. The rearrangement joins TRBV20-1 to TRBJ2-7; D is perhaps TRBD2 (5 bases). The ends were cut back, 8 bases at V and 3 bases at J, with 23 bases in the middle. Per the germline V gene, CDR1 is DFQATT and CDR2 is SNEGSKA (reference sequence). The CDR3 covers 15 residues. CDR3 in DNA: TGCAGTCTCAGAGCCCCCCTGGGAGTAGGCTACGAGCAGTACTTC. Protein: CSLRAPLGVGYEQYF.

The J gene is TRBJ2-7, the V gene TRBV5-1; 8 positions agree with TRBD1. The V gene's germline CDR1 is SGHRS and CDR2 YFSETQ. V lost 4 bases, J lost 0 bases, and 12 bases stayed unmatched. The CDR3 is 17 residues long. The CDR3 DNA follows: TGCGCCAGCAGCAAACTCAGGGGGCCGCTATACTCCTACGAGCAGTACTTC. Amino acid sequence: CASSKLRGPLYSYEQYF.

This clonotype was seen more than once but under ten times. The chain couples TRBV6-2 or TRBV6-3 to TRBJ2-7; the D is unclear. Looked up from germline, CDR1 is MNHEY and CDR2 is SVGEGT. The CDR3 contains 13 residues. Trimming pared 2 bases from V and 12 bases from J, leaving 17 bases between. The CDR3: CASSYARVSPRYF. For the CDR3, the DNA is TGTGCCAGCAGTTACGCCCGGGTCAGCCCACGGTACTTC.

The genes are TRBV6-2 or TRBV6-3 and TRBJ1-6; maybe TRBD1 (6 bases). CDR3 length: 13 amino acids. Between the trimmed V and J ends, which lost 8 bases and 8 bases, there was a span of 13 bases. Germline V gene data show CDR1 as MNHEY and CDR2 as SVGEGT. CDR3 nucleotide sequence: TGTGCCAGCTTGGACAGCCAATATTCACCCCTCCACTTT. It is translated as CASLDSQYSPLHF.

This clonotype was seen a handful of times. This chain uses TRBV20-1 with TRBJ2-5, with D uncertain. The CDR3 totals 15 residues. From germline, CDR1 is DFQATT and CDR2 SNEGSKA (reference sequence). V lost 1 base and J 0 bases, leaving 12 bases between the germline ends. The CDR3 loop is CSARVGRTYQETQYF. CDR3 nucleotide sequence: TGCAGTGCTAGAGTCGGCAGGACGTACCAAGAGACCCAGTACTTC.

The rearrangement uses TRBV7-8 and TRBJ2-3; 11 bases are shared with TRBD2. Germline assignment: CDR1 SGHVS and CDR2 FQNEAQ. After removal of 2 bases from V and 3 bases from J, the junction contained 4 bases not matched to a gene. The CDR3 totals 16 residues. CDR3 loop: CASSLQRLAGTDTQYF. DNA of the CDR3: TGTGCCAGCAGCTTACAGAGACTAGCGGGAACAGATACGCAGTATTTT.

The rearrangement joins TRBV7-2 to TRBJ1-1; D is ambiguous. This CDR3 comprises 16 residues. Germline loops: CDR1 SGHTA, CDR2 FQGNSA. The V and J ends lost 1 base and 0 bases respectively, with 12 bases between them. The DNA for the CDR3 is TGTGCCAGCAGCTTAGGGCAGACCTTAATGAACACTGAAGCTTTCTTT. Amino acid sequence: CASSLGQTLMNTEAFF.

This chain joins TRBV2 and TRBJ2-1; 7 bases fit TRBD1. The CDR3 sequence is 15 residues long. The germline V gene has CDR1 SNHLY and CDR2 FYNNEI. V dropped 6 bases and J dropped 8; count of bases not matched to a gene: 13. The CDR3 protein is CASSQGTDLVDEQFF. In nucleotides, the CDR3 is TGTGCCAGCAGCCAAGGGACAGACCTTGTCGATGAGCAGTTCTTC.

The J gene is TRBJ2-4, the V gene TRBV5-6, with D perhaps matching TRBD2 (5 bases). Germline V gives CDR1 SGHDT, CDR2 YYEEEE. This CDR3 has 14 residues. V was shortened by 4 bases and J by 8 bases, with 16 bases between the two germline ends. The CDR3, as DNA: TGTGCCAGCAGCCCGGGAACATTCCGAGACATTCAGTACTTC. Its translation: CASSPGTFRDIQYF.

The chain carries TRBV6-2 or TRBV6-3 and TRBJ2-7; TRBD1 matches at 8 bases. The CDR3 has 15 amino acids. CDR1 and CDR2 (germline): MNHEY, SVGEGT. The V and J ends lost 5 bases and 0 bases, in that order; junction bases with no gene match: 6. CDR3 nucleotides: TGTGCCAGCAGTCCCCCGGGACAGGACTCCTACGAGCAGTACTTC. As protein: CASSPPGQDSYEQYF.

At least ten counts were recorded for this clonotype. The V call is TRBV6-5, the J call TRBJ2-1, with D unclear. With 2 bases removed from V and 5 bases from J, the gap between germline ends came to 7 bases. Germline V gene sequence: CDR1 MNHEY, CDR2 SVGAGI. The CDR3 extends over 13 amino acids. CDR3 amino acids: CASSYRINNEQFF. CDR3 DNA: TGTGCCAGCAGTTACAGGATTAACAATGAGCAGTTCTTC.

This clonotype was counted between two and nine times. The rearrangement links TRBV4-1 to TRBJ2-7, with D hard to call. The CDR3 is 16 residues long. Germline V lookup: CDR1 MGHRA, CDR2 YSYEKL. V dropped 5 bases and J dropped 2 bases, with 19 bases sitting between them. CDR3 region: CASSSKVGLAAYEQYF. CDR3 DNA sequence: TGCGCCAGCAGCTCGAAGGTGGGATTGGCAGCCTACGAGCAGTACTTC.

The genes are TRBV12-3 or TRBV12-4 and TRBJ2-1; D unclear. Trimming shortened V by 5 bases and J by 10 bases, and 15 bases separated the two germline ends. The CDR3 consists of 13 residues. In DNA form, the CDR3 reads TGTGCCAGCAGTCGCCCCGACATTAACGAGCAGTTCTTC. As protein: CASSRPDINEQFF.

The CDR3 DNA sequence: TGTGCCACCGAGGCTAGCGGGGGGACAGATACGCAGTATTTT. Translation: CATEASGGTDTQYF. The chain carries TRBV25-1 and TRBJ2-3; 11 nucleotides align to TRBD2. CDR3 length: 14 amino acids. The ends lost 10 bases at V and 3 bases at J; junction bases unmatched: 6. Germline CDR1 is MGHDK and CDR2 is SYGVNS.

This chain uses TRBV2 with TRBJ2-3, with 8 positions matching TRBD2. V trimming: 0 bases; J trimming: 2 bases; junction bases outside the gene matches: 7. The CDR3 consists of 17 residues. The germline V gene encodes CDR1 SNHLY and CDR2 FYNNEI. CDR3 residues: CASSEATRGAYTDTQYF. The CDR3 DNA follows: TGTGCCAGCAGTGAAGCGACGCGGGGGGCCTACACAGATACGCAGTATTTT. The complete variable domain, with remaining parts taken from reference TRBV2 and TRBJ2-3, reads EPEVTQTPSHQVTQMGQEVILRCVPISNHLYFYWYRQILGQKVEFLVSFYNNEISEKSEIFDDQFSVERPDGSNFTLKIRSTKLEDSAMYFCASSEATRGAYTDTQYFGPGTRLTVL.

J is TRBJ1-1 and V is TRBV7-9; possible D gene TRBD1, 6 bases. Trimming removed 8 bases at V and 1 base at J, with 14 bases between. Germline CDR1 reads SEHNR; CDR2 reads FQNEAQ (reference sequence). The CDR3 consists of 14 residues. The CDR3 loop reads CASVPQGRNTEAFF. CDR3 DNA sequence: TGTGCCAGCGTCCCACAGGGCAGGAACACTGAAGCTTTCTTT.